These 23 T cell receptor beta chains were all obtained from the same sample, sequenced in a study of T cell repertoires in cytomegalovirus infection. A single record per CDR3 protein comes from TCRdb applying MiXCR to the reads. The sample has roughly 800,000 distinct CDR3 sequences; 25% to 35% are singletons. No antigen is known for these receptors. The specimen comprised cultured CD8+ T cells from PBMCs, sampled from culture after CMV antigen stimulation. The receptor source for this set is a human donor in good health (CMV status not recorded). Some clones in this sample may be carry-over from other donors' samples.

The table lists this clonotype with many counts. V and J are TRBV7-2 and TRBJ2-7; TRBD1 agrees at 9 bases. CDR1 and CDR2 (germline): SGHTA, FQGNSA. Trimming took 1 base from V and 4 from J; bases not matched to a gene: 8. The CDR3 sequence is 16 residues long. CDR3 residues: CASSLESGQGRYEQYV. The CDR3 nucleotides are TGTGCCAGCAGCTTAGAATCAGGACAGGGGAGGTACGAGCAGTACGTC.

V gene TRBV4-1 combines with J gene TRBJ1-1; D is unresolved. The germline V gene has CDR1 MGHRA and CDR2 YSYEKL. V lost 3 bases and J 0 bases, leaving 8 bases between the germline ends. The CDR3 contains 14 residues. CDR3 sequence: CASSHPRLNTEAFF. The CDR3 DNA sequence: TGCGCCAGCAGCCATCCCCGCCTGAACACTGAAGCTTTCTTT.

This clonotype occurred a few times. This chain links TRBV4-2 with TRBJ2-1; 8 bases align to TRBD2. Germline CDR1 is LGHNA and CDR2 is YNFKEQ. The CDR3 spans 12 residues. Trimming removed 4 bases from V and 9 bases from J; junction bases left unmatched: 2. CDR3 nucleotides: TGTGCCAGCAGCCCGGGGGGGCCTGAGCAGTTCTTC. It codes for CASSPGGPEQFF.

This rearrangement joins TRBV19 to TRBJ1-3, with no clear D. The CDR3 has 16 amino acids. V lost 5 bases and J lost 0, with 14 bases in between. The V gene's germline CDR1 is LNHDA and CDR2 SQIVND (reference sequence). The CDR3 bases are TGTGCCAGTAGTTTCCCGACGGAAGTCTCTGGAAACACCATATATTTT. Encoded protein: CASSFPTEVSGNTIYF.

This clonotype was recorded a few times. The chain links TRBV12-3 or TRBV12-4 to TRBJ2-5; 7 positions match TRBD1. The ends lost 6 bases at V and 5 bases at J; junction bases unmatched: 6. This CDR3 region has 13 residues. The CDR3 coding sequence is TGTGCCAGCAGGACACAGGGGAATGAGACCCAGTACTTC. This translates into CASRTQGNETQYF.

This chain joins TRBV3-1 and TRBJ1-6; D remains ambiguous. Trimming left V 1 base short and J 0 bases short, with 7 bases between. In germline, CDR1 is LGHDT, CDR2 YNNKEL (reference sequence). CDR3 length: 16 residues. The CDR3 DNA sequence: TGTGCCAGCAGCCAAGCGGGATACTCCTATAATTCACCCCTCCACTTT. Residues: CASSQAGYSYNSPLHF.

The rearrangement uses TRBV27 and TRBJ2-1, with D possibly being TRBD1 (6 bases). The CDR3 sequence is 13 residues long. CDR1 is MNHEY, CDR2 SMNVEV, per germline (reference sequence). V shed 6 bases and J shed 4 bases, with 10 bases lying between them. Here the CDR3 reads CASRGTPYNEQFF. Here the CDR3 DNA reads TGTGCCAGCAGAGGGACACCTTACAATGAGCAGTTCTTC.

V is TRBV6-2 or TRBV6-3 and J is TRBJ2-1; the match to TRBD1 covers 9 bases. The V and J ends lost 6 bases and 5 bases, in that order; junction bases with no gene match: 8. The CDR3 length is 15 residues. CDR1 is MNHEY and CDR2 is SVGEGT in the germline V gene. CDR3 amino acids: CASSHSQGADNEQFF. Written as DNA, the CDR3 is TGTGCCAGCAGCCATTCACAGGGGGCCGACAATGAGCAGTTCTTC.

This clonotype was found a few times. The CDR3 DNA sequence: TGTGCCAGCAGCGCACCGGCAGGCATCTACGAGCAGTACTTC. Protein: CASSAPAGIYEQYF. The V and J genes are TRBV7-9 and TRBJ2-7; D uncertain. The ends were cut back, 5 bases at V and 3 bases at J, with 14 bases in the middle. Germline V gene data show CDR1 as SEHNR and CDR2 as FQNEAQ (reference sequence). This CDR3 has 14 amino acids.

The genes are TRBV7-9 and TRBJ1-3; tentatively, D is TRBD1 (5 bases). The CDR3 spans 18 residues. CDR1 is SEHNR and CDR2 is FQNEAQ in the germline V gene (reference sequence). Trimming cost V 2 bases and J 0 bases, with 17 bases left between them. The CDR3 DNA reads TGTGCCAGCAGCTTACCCTCCTCCGGGACCTACTCTGGAAACACCATATATTTT. It translates to CASSLPSSGTYSGNTIYF.

This clonotype was picked up a small number of times. The V call is TRBV15, the J call TRBJ2-3; 15 positions match TRBD2. The germline CDR1 and CDR2 sequences are LNHNV and YYDKDF (reference sequence). V shed 7 bases, J shed 6 bases, and the junction held 5 bases outside the gene matches. The CDR3 contains 15 residues. Here the CDR3 DNA reads TGTGCCACCACCCGGACTAGCGGGGGGGCTGATACGCAGTATTTT. Residues: CATTRTSGGADTQYF.

The V and J genes are TRBV6-6 and TRBJ2-7; no firm D call. V shed 2 bases and J shed 0 bases, with 8 bases lying between them. Germline V CDR1 and CDR2: MNHNY, SVGAGI (reference sequence). The CDR3 totals 14 residues. The CDR3 region is CASSYGQVSYEQYV. In nucleotides, the CDR3 is TGTGCCAGCAGTTACGGGCAGGTCTCCTACGAGCAGTACGTC.

The chain joins TRBV11-2 to TRBJ2-7; 10 bases are a match to TRBD1. The CDR3 is made up of 15 amino acids. Per the germline V gene, CDR1 is SGHAT and CDR2 is FQNNGV. The V gene end was trimmed by 1 base and the J gene end by 4 bases; junction bases not matched to a gene: 4. The CDR3 here is CASSLVTGGVYEQYF. The CDR3 nucleotides are TGTGCCAGCAGCTTAGTGACAGGGGGCGTTTACGAGCAGTACTTC. The full variable domain, rest sourced from reference TRBV11-2 and TRBJ2-7, is EAGVAQSPRYKIIEKRQSVAFWCNPISGHATLYWYQQILGQGPKLLIQFQNNGVVDDSQLPKDRFSAERLKGVDSTLKIQPAKLEDSAVYLCASSLVTGGVYEQYFGPGTRLTVT.

The chain couples TRBV29-1 to TRBJ2-1, with 7 bases identical to TRBD2. The CDR3 covers 14 residues. Germline assignment: CDR1 SQVTM and CDR2 ANQGSEA. V dropped 6 bases and J dropped 6; count of bases not matched to a gene: 11. CDR3 amino acids: CSVWGGDFANEQFF. The CDR3, as DNA: TGCAGCGTCTGGGGGGGGGATTTTGCCAATGAGCAGTTCTTC.

This chain joins TRBV5-6 and TRBJ2-5, with 12 bases lining up with TRBD2. Germline V gene lookup returns CDR1 SGHDT and CDR2 YYEEEE. Trimming at V came to 3 bases and at J to 1 base, leaving 4 bases not matched to a gene. The CDR3 sequence is 16 residues long. The CDR3 is CASSSKTSGGQETQYF. CDR3 in DNA: TGTGCCAGCAGCTCGAAGACTAGCGGGGGCCAAGAGACCCAGTACTTC.

This sequence joins TRBV7-9 and TRBJ1-2; 8 bases line up with TRBD1. Germline V gene data show CDR1 as SEHNR and CDR2 as FQNEAQ (reference sequence). V dropped 3 bases and J dropped 4; count of bases not matched to a gene: 10. CDR3 size: 16 residues. CDR3: CASSFPRTGSFYGYTF. CDR3 DNA: TGTGCCAGCAGCTTCCCTCGGACAGGGTCCTTCTATGGCTACACCTTC. The whole variable domain, remainder taken from reference TRBV7-9 and TRBJ1-2, is DTGVSQNPRHKITKRGQNVTFRCDPISEHNRLYWYRQTLGQGPEFLTYFQNEAQLEKSRLLSDRFSAERPKGSFSTLEIQRTEQGDSAMYLCASSFPRTGSFYGYTFGSGTRLTVV.

There are many counts of this clonotype. The chain uses TRBV15 and TRBJ2-5, with 11 bases aligning to TRBD2. Germline values: CDR1 LNHNV, CDR2 YYDKDF (reference sequence). The CDR3 contains 15 residues. The V gene end was trimmed by 0 bases and the J gene end by 4 bases; junction bases not matched to a gene: 1. CDR3 sequence (DNA): TGTGCCACCAGCAGAGATAGCGGGGGGGCAGAGACCCAGTACTTC. Translation: CATSRDSGGAETQYF.

The V gene is TRBV4-1, the J gene TRBJ2-5; D gene ambiguous. Trimming took off 5 bases at V and 0 bases at J, with 7 bases between the two ends. The germline V gene has CDR1 MGHRA and CDR2 YSYEKL. The CDR3 extends over 13 amino acids. CDR3 nucleotides: TGCGCCAGCAGCTCATACAACCAAGAGACCCAGTACTTC. Translating it yields CASSSYNQETQYF.

The chain couples TRBV11-3 to TRBJ1-6; no clear D. The germline CDR1 and CDR2 sequences are SGHNT and YENEEA. CDR3 length equals 14 residues. V was pared by 5 bases and J by 7 bases, with 12 bases between. CDR3 DNA sequence: TGTGCCAGCAGCGATCGACAACCAAATTCACCCCTCCACTTT. This codes for CASSDRQPNSPLHF.

This rearrangement joins TRBV7-9 to TRBJ2-2; TRBD1 agrees at 12 bases. The CDR3 loop spans 19 amino acids. Germline V gives CDR1 SEHNR, CDR2 FQNEAQ (reference sequence). V shed 5 bases and J 5 bases; nucleotides not matched to a gene: 15. In DNA form, the CDR3 reads TGTGCCAGCAGCCCGCGGTTCTTGGGACAGGGGGCGCGAACCGGGGAGCTGTTTTTT. This translates into CASSPRFLGQGARTGELFF.

The V call is TRBV7-9, the J call TRBJ2-3, with 10 bases fitting TRBD1. Trimming at V came to 5 bases and at J to 3 bases, leaving 5 bases not matched to a gene. Germline CDR1 reads SEHNR; CDR2 reads FQNEAQ (reference sequence). CDR3 length: 15 residues. The CDR3 coding sequence is TGTGCCAGCAGCCGGACAGGGGGGGTTACAGATACGCAGTATTTT. It yields the protein CASSRTGGVTDTQYF.

This clonotype has more than one count but fewer than ten. The chain has TRBV19 and TRBJ1-2; D perhaps matches TRBD1 (5 bases). The CDR3 sequence is 13 residues long. CDR1 is LNHDA, CDR2 SQIVND, per germline (reference sequence). Trimming cost V 4 bases and J 1 base, with 7 bases left between them. The CDR3: CASSNQGNYGYTF. The DNA of the CDR3 is TGTGCCAGTAGTAATCAGGGTAACTATGGCTACACCTTC. Variable domain in full (rest from reference TRBV19 and TRBJ1-2): DGGITQSPKYLFRKEGQNVTLSCEQNLNHDAMYWYRQDPGQGLRLIYYSQIVNDFQKGDIAEGYSVSREKKESFPLTVTSAQKNPTAFYLCASSNQGNYGYTFGSGTRLTVV.

This chain joins TRBV27 and TRBJ2-3, with D possibly called TRBD1 or TRBD2 (5 bases each). The V and J ends lost 3 bases and 6 bases respectively, with 13 bases between them. Germline V gene lookup returns CDR1 MNHEY and CDR2 SMNVEV (reference sequence). This CDR3 is 14 amino acids long. The DNA of the CDR3 is TGTGCCAGCAGTTTGGGGCTAGCACGCGATACGCAGTATTTT. Translated, it gives CASSLGLARDTQYF.